This TCR beta chain was sequenced in a study of shared clonotypes between healthy human individuals. Subsets obtained from CD4+ cells comprised CD45RA+ naive and CD45RA-negative memory cells. Libraries were prepared by immunoSEQ multiplex PCR; TCRdb keeps only in-frame clonotypes and omits some of them. The data hold 2,100,000 or so clones, with roughly 95% observed a single time. Note on this clone: No antigen is known for it.

From germline, CDR1 is SGHRS and CDR2 YFSETQ. This CDR3 is 14 amino acids long. Losses at the gene ends were 4 bases for V and 8 bases for J; bases not matched to a gene: 5. Study-level findings and limits: Blood was the sole source, and tissue repertoires probably differ. Sorted-subset sequencing, rarefaction showed, was incomplete despite large depth.

Sample: naive CD4+ T cells sorted from blood. Subset given: CD45RA+ positively selected. V and J are TRBV5-1 and TRBJ1-4; 10 bases agree with TRBD1. This TCR derives from a man younger than 35 in good health. CDR3 coding DNA: TGCGCCAGCAGCCCGGGACAGGGGCAAGAAAAACTGTTTTTT. This gives the protein CASSPGQGQEKLFF.